The 27 T cell receptor beta chains given below trace back to one sample, sequenced in a study of blood T cell repertoires in COVID-19. Clones were sequenced by immunoSEQ multiplex PCR, and TCRdb holds only the in-frame ones, with some missing. The table records 150,000 to 200,000 clones, 65% to 85% of them present only once. Sequences were obtained from PBMCs or T cells enriched from blood (not recorded which). The receptors here all came from a man aged 35 to 55 who had recovered from COVID-19.

This CDR3 reads CASSPAKNIQYF. The CDR3 DNA follows: TGTGCCAGCAGCCCGGCCAAAAACATTCAGTACTTC. V is TRBV7-8 and J is TRBJ2-4; D not certain. CDR3 length equals 12 residues. CDR1 and CDR2 (germline): SGHVS, FQNEAQ. The V end was cut by 5 bases, the J end by 1 base, with 3 bases between.

The chain carries TRBV30 and TRBJ1-5, with D possibly being TRBD1 (5 bases). The ends were cut back, 5 bases at V and 5 bases at J, with 16 bases in the middle. CDR1 is GTSNPN, CDR2 SVGIG, per germline (reference sequence). The CDR3 contains 14 residues. The CDR3: CAWSIKGRDQPQHF. CDR3 DNA: TGTGCCTGGTCCATTAAGGGGCGCGATCAGCCCCAGCATTTT.

This clone was counted once. The chain combines TRBV24-1 with TRBJ2-3; 7 nucleotides match TRBD2. V trimming: 5 bases; J trimming: 1 base; junction bases outside the gene matches: 2. This CDR3 region has 14 residues. Germline CDR1 is KGHDR and CDR2 is SFDVKD. CDR3 sequence reads: CATSGGGGTDTQYF. The DNA for the CDR3 is TGTGCCACCAGTGGGGGGGGAGGCACAGATACGCAGTATTTT.

The chain couples TRBV6-6 to TRBJ1-2, with TRBD1 matching 7 bases. With 8 bases clipped from V and 3 bases from J, the junction kept 9 bases outside the gene matches. The germline CDR1 and CDR2 sequences are MNHNY and SVGAGI (reference sequence). The CDR3 is 14 residues long. The CDR3 loop reads CASRPSGTDYGYTF. As DNA, the CDR3 is TGTGCCAGCCGACCCTCCGGGACAGACTATGGCTACACCTTC.

Concerning this clone: Other DNA sequences within the sample encode an identical CDR3. V is TRBV30 and J is TRBJ1-2; D is unresolved. There are 11 residues in the CDR3. The V gene's germline CDR1 is GTSNPN and CDR2 SVGIG (reference sequence). V was trimmed by 3 bases and J by 2 bases, leaving 4 bases between them. In DNA, the CDR3 is TGTGCCTGGAGCTTAAACTATGGCTACACCTTC. Protein: CAWSLNYGYTF.

The rearrangement links TRBV27 to TRBJ1-2; weak D call: TRBD1 (6 bases). The CDR3 length is 17 residues. Germline V lookup: CDR1 MNHEY, CDR2 SMNVEV (reference sequence). V lost 0 bases and J lost 4, with 18 bases in between. The CDR3 sequence: CASSLSPGESYSYGYTF. CDR3 DNA: TGTGCCAGCAGTTTATCCCCAGGGGAGAGCTATAGCTATGGCTACACCTTC.

V and J are TRBV10-3 and TRBJ2-1, with TRBD1 as a possible D gene (6 bases). Germline V lookup: CDR1 ENHRY, CDR2 SYGVKD. Trimming cost V 8 bases and J 10 bases, with 21 bases left between them. The CDR3 loop spans 14 amino acids. CDR3 region: CAIEPTLRDTEQFF. CDR3 DNA: TGTGCCATCGAGCCCACCCTCCGGGACACAGAGCAGTTCTTC.

The chain has TRBV4-2 and TRBJ1-2; D might be TRBD1 (5 bases). The germline CDR1 and CDR2 sequences are LGHNA and YNFKEQ. This CDR3 is built from 15 residues. V was shortened by 4 bases and J by 6 bases, with 18 bases between the two germline ends. The CDR3 coding sequence is TGTGCCAGCAGCCGCCGAGGCGGGGGAAATGATGGCTACACCTTC. Its protein product is CASSRRGGGNDGYTF.

This clone was detected many times. This chain connects TRBV30 to TRBJ1-1, with TRBD1 as a possible D gene (6 bases). Germline-derived CDR1 and CDR2 are GTSNPN and SVGIG (reference sequence). CDR3 size: 14 residues. V lost 3 bases and J lost 5, with 16 bases in between. CDR3: CAWRDSPVGTEAFF. The CDR3 DNA reads as TGTGCCTGGAGGGACAGTCCGGTTGGGACTGAAGCTTTCTTT.

The rearrangement uses TRBV18 and TRBJ2-3, with D perhaps TRBD2 (6 bases). The CDR3 consists of 15 residues. Germline CDR1 is KGHSH and CDR2 is LQKENI. Trimming shortened V by 2 bases and J by 5 bases, and 14 bases separated the two germline ends. The CDR3 DNA is TGTGCCAGCTCACCATCGCCGGGGGTTGGAGATACGCAGTATTTT. It codes for CASSPSPGVGDTQYF.

Here the CDR3 reads CASSLEQGNSPLHF. The DNA for the CDR3 is TGTGCCAGCAGCTTAGAGCAGGGGAATTCACCCCTCCACTTT. The chain has TRBV7-8 and TRBJ1-6; weak D call: TRBD1 (6 bases). Trimming left V 1 base short and J 7 bases short, with 8 bases between. This CDR3 is 14 amino acids long. The germline CDR1 and CDR2 sequences are SGHVS and FQNEAQ.

V is TRBV5-4 and J is TRBJ1-6, with 10 nucleotides matching TRBD1. This CDR3 has 18 amino acids. Trimming removed 7 bases from V and 10 bases from J; junction bases left unmatched: 20. Germline CDR1 is SGHNT and CDR2 is YYREEE (reference sequence). The CDR3 DNA reads TGTGCCAGCGGGGAGCCTTCGACAGGGGGCCGGGAGAGCTCACCCCTCCACTTT. Its protein product is CASGEPSTGGRESSPLHF.

Comment on this clone: The junction differs from germline at one of its ends, possibly a read error. This chain links TRBV9 with TRBJ2-1; 9 nucleotides agree with TRBD2. The CDR3 is 14 residues long. Germline-derived CDR1 and CDR2 are SGDLS and YYNGEE. The CDR3: CARSAGGAYNEQFF. As DNA, the CDR3 is TGTGCCCGCAGCGCGGGGGGGGCCTACAATGAGCAGTTCTTC.

A few counts support this clone. V is TRBV7-6 and J is TRBJ2-2, with D maybe TRBD2 (6 bases). Looked up from germline, CDR1 is SGHVS and CDR2 is FNYEAQ. V was clipped by 5 bases and J by 4 bases, with 17 bases between them. The CDR3 totals 16 residues. This CDR3 is CASSKRRGVGTGELFF. The DNA of the CDR3 is TGTGCCAGCAGCAAAAGGAGGGGAGTGGGCACCGGGGAGCTGTTTTTT.

This clone turned up a few times. V is TRBV5-7 and J is TRBJ1-2, with 10 bases lining up with TRBD1. TRBV5-7 is placed among ORFs of uncertain function. The CDR3 spans 13 residues. Losses at the gene ends were 5 bases for V and 3 bases for J; bases not matched to a gene: 1. In nucleotides, the CDR3 is TGTGCCAGCAGAGGGACAGGGGACTATGGCTACACCTTC. This sequence encodes CASRGTGDYGYTF.

The V call is TRBV12-2, the J call TRBJ1-2. TRBV12-2 is a pseudogene. The CDR3 length is 13 residues. The CDR3 nucleotides are TGTGCAAGTCGCCCGGGGGGCTCATATGGCTACACCTTC. Protein sequence: CASRPGGSYGYTF.

V usage is TRBV27 and J usage is TRBJ1-2, with TRBD1 identical over 9 bases. Germline loops: CDR1 MNHEY, CDR2 SMNVEV (reference sequence). This CDR3 is 15 amino acids long. Trimming took 5 bases from V and 6 from J; bases not matched to a gene: 10. CDR3 in amino acids: CASSPQGARVDGYTF. The CDR3 coding sequence is TGTGCCAGCAGTCCACAGGGGGCACGGGTGGATGGCTACACCTTC.

The V and J genes are TRBV12-3 or TRBV12-4 and TRBJ1-1, with a possible D match to TRBD1 (5 bases). This CDR3 spans 13 amino acids. V lost 6 bases to trimming and J lost 5 bases, with 13 bases between them. For the CDR3, the DNA is TGTGCCAGCAGGCTCGACAGCGGGACTGAAGCTTTCTTT. Its protein is CASRLDSGTEAFF.

This chain uses TRBV19 with TRBJ1-5; 8 bases map to TRBD1. The germline V gene has CDR1 LNHDA and CDR2 SQIVND (reference sequence). This CDR3 is built from 16 residues. Trimming at V came to 0 bases and at J to 2 bases, leaving 3 bases not matched to a gene. DNA for the CDR3: TGTGCCAGTAGTATAGAGACGACAGGGGGCAATCAGCCCCAGCATTTT. Translation: CASSIETTGGNQPQHF.

The V gene is TRBV4-1, the J gene TRBJ2-2; 14 bases align to TRBD2. Germline assignment: CDR1 MGHRA and CDR2 YSYEKL. The CDR3 spans 19 residues. J was trimmed by 2 bases and V by 2 bases; bases with no gene match: 7. The DNA for the CDR3 is TGCGCCAGCAGCCAAAGCCGACTAGCGGGGGGGTCAAACACCGGGGAGCTGTTTTTT. The encoded protein is CASSQSRLAGGSNTGELFF.

The chain uses TRBV30 and TRBJ1-2, with 8 bases fitting TRBD1. Looked up from germline, CDR1 is GTSNPN and CDR2 is SVGIG (reference sequence). V gave up 3 bases and J gave up 8 bases; unmatched junction bases: 2. The CDR3 spans 11 residues. CDR3 bases: TGTGCCTGGAGCCCAGGGGGCGGCTACACCTTC. Protein: CAWSPGGGYTF.

This clone was counted once. The CDR3 loop is CASRPWEAYEQYF. The CDR3 DNA is TGTGCCAGCAGACCCTGGGAGGCGTACGAGCAGTACTTC. The chain has TRBV7-9 and TRBJ2-7, with a tentative D call TRBD2 (6 bases). CDR1 and CDR2 from the germline V gene are SEHNR and FQNEAQ (reference sequence). This CDR3 is built from 13 residues. The V gene lost 6 bases and the J gene lost 4 bases, with 13 bases spanning the gap.

V is TRBV3-1 (or the pseudogene TRBV3-2) and J is TRBJ2-2, with a possible D match to TRBD2 (7 bases). The CDR3 length is 15 residues. The V gene lost 4 bases and the J gene lost 6 bases, with 15 bases spanning the gap. The germline V gene encodes CDR1 LGHDT and CDR2 YNNKEL (reference sequence). The CDR3 sequence is CASSPGGPGAGELFF. As DNA, the CDR3 is TGTGCCAGCAGCCCGGGGGGCCCGGGTGCCGGGGAGCTGTTTTTT.

This chain links TRBV21-1 with TRBJ1-5. TRBV21-1 is annotated as a pseudogene. The CDR3 extends over 17 amino acids. The CDR3 is CASYKSGDVGGNQPQHF. In DNA form, the CDR3 reads TGTGCCAGTTACAAAAGCGGGGACGTCGGGGGCAATCAGCCCCAGCATTTT.

This clone was observed once. The chain uses TRBV10-2 and TRBJ1-2; D might be TRBD1 (5 bases). V lost 9 bases and J lost 4, with 15 bases in between. The CDR3 consists of 13 residues. Germline lookup yields CDR1 WSHSY and CDR2 SAAADI. CDR3 protein: CASVPGMRYGYTF. CDR3 coding DNA: TGCGCCAGTGTTCCAGGGATGCGCTATGGCTACACCTTC.

The chain has TRBV5-1 and TRBJ1-6; maybe TRBD1 (6 bases). The ends were cut back, 6 bases at V and 7 bases at J, with 14 bases in the middle. Germline-derived CDR1 and CDR2 are SGHRS and YFSETQ. The CDR3 spans 14 residues. The CDR3 reads CASTKGTGNSPLHF. CDR3 bases: TGCGCCAGCACTAAGGGAACAGGGAATTCACCCCTCCACTTT.

V and J are TRBV14 and TRBJ2-3; D possibly corresponds to TRBD1 (6 bases). The CDR3 has 15 residues. CDR1 is SGHDN, CDR2 FVKESK, per germline. V dropped 4 bases and J dropped 1 base, with 12 bases sitting between them. The CDR3, as DNA: TGTGCCAGCAGCCTACAGGGTTATGGCACAGATACGCAGTATTTT. Translated, it gives CASSLQGYGTDTQYF.